The entry below describes one T cell receptor (beta chain). This clonotype was found many times. What this receptor recognizes is not known. The sample holds no much larger clone one base away, and base qualities are not on file. The sample belongs to a study of response to subunit inactivated influenza vaccine listed by TCRdb under 2018. Looking at the study overall: Deep quantitative profiling of the T cell receptor repertoire was used in the study to follow responses to a trivalent subunit inactivated influenza vaccine. Broader findings and caveats from the paper: According to the authors, only a limited number of new T cells may be recruited by each seasonal influenza vaccination.

To prepare the library, RT-PCR was applied. Sequencing used an Illumina HiSeq 2500. The raw public reads went through TCRdb reprocessing: fastp at Q25, MiXCR clone calling, in-frame beta chains kept. Under each unique CDR3 protein, matching rows form one entry showing the most common genes and DNA. Counted in this sample were roughly 710,000 distinct CDR3 sequences; 12% to 15% of them appeared once. The top ten constitute approximately 7.6% of the sample. The germline V gene (reference sequence) specifies MNHNY as CDR1 and SVGAGI as CDR2. At the junction V is shortened by 5 bases and J by 4 bases, with 9 bases in between. The CDR3 contains 13 residues, cysteine and phenylalanine counted. The entry retains the CDR3 DNA only, 39 bases that are in frame from base 1.

The chain is assembled from TRBV6-6 and TRBJ2-1; the D gene is perhaps TRBD1 or TRBD2, as each covers 6 bases. Material: PBMCs from blood, obtained around two weeks before vaccination. This TCR derives from a man aged 50 to 59 who received an inactivated influenza vaccine. Donor details come from another sample of the same person, matched by shared clones. CDR3 sequence: CASSGGQYNEQFF. The DNA sequence is as follows: TGTGCCAGCAGTGGGGGGCAATACAATGAGCAGTTCTTC.